This TCR beta chain was captured by sequencing in a study of regulatory T cells in long-lasting Graves disease. In building TCR beta libraries, iRepertoire HTBI primers were used together with Arm-PCR of CDR3 regions. TCRdb re-analysed the multiplex PCR reads in MiXCR, keeping a single row per CDR3 protein. The top ten clones hold about 7.6% of a sample with around 450,000 distinct CDR3 sequences, about 15% of them seen once. The time point is: newly diagnosed GD, antithyroid drugs for less than 3 months. From RNA extracted from PBMCs, the TCR library was made. Comment on this clonotype: This may stem from a read error, because a much larger clone lies one nucleotide away.

Germline loops: CDR1 SGHRS, CDR2 YFSETQ. The CDR3 sequence is 14 residues long. These sequences were also reported in another study, on T cells in Graves' hyperthyroidism and ophthalmopathy.

The chain uses TRBV5-1 and TRBJ2-1; 7 bases fit TRBD2. Specimen: peripheral blood mononuclear cells (PBMCs), collected at new diagnosis, from a patient treated with antithyroid drugs. The source is a woman aged 35 to 49 with Graves disease. CDR3 sequence reads: CTSSSRGSSNEQFF. DNA for the CDR3: TGCACCAGCAGTTCGCGCGGGAGTAGTAATGAGCAGTTCTTC. Filled out from reference TRBV5-1 and TRBJ2-1, the complete variable domain reads KAGVTQTPRYLIKTRGQQVTLSCSPISGHRSVSWYQQTPGQGLQFLFEYFSETQRNKGNFPGRFSGRQFSNSRSEMNVSTLELGDSALYLCTSSSRGSSNEQFFGPGTRLTVL.